This T cell receptor beta chain was captured by sequencing in a study of T cell responses to AZD1222 COVID-19 vaccine (dated by TCRdb to the early 2020s). Background for the entire study: A total of over 230 trial participants underwent TCR sequencing, of whom about 210 had received two doses of AZD1222 and about 25 had received two doses of the MenACWY control vaccine. Enrollment into the trials was organized by age into subgroups of 18-55, 56-69 and 70-plus years, and those subgroups contained roughly 150, 30 and 60 TCR-sequenced participants, respectively.

The CDR3 regions of human TCRbeta chains were analyzed by immunosequencing. The paper's processing steps were these. Repertoire TCRs were matched against a reference library of SARS-CoV-2-specific TCRs generated with the MIRA antigen-specificity platform. Breadth was defined as the fraction of unique TCRs that were SARS-CoV-2-associated, and depth was defined as the fraction of total T cells that were SARS-CoV-2-associated. Using the MIRA data, each spike-specific TCR was mapped to the spike region that the TCR reacts to and placed in a CD4 or CD8 class. Log10-transformed breadth and depth values were compared by one-way ANOVA with Sidak's multiple comparisons tests. This is the immuneACCESS table as TCRdb keeps it, with only in-frame sequences that have V and J called. A part of the clones is gone; compared with another copy, unresolved V genes explain less than half, and the rest is unexplained. The V and J calls and clone size were taken over from that table, and D and trimming were inferred from the DNA. This sample gives some 30,000 clones in total; more than 75% of them show up just once. The biggest ten clones account for approximately 11% of the sample.

The time point label for this specimen denotes: about 28 days (+/-7) after the second vaccine dose. AZD1222 recipients with second doses at about 4 weeks or about 12 weeks were pooled, because spike-specific TCR depth and breadth did not differ between schedules. Vaccinee samples came from UK trials COV001 and COV002, including a single-blind randomized controlled phase 2/3 trial of AZD1222 (ChAdOx1 nCoV-19) in healthy adults. For TCRbeta chain sequencing, PBMC samples from trial participants were taken at day 0 and at day 28 after the second dose. Points the paper makes about the study in general: The 56-69-year group was small, and its depth increase did not reach significance, likely because of low power. Nearly half of unique spike-specific TCRs reportedly recognized epitopes outside regions mutated in the B.1.351 and B.1.1.7 variants. After two AZD1222 doses, spike-specific TCR breadth and depth were significantly higher than at day 0 and than in MenACWY recipients. Participants were mostly white British and included more females than males, and it was suggested by the authors that clonal diversity may have been underestimated. Conclusions about previously exposed vaccinees were limited because only six AZD1222 recipients were SARS-CoV-2 seropositive at baseline. Because no samples from the day 14 peak response were available, repertoires could be characterized only after the peak T cell response. Vaccine-associated CD4 TCRs spanned the whole spike protein, with dominant responses in regions 160-218 and 743-854.

The CDR3 sequence holds 13 residues, the cysteine and phenylalanine included. The CDR3 DNA has 39 bases and is translated from base 1. Looking up the germline V gene yields CDR1 MNHEY and CDR2 SVGAGI. V lost 8 bases and J lost 6 bases; the stretch between them is 16 bases long. About this clone itself: Its antigen is still unknown. Base qualities are not recorded, but no much larger clone differs from it by a single base.

This sequence uses TRBV6-5 and TRBJ1-2, and the D gene may be TRBD1, 6 bases matching. Sequenced here: peripheral blood, sampled 28 days after the second AZD1222 dose. This sequence originates from an adult who received the AZD1222 COVID-19 vaccine. The CDR3 reads as follows: CASALGGRDGYTF. The DNA sequence follows: TGTGCCAGCGCCCTAGGGGGTCGCGATGGCTACACCTTC.